These 15 T cell receptor beta chains originate from one sample sequenced in a study of T cell responses to AZD1222 COVID-19 vaccine (dated by TCRdb to 2020 to 2023). The library was prepared using the immunoSEQ multiplex PCR assay. Not all clones reach the TCRdb copy of this immuneACCESS table, which keeps in-frame sequences only. Checked studies attribute under half of the gap to unresolved V genes and leave the rest unexplained. Here the sample has 95,000 to 150,000 clones; around 90% occur a single time. Together, the top ten hold about 1.2% of the sample. Read against the paper, the sample's time point label means: baseline before first vaccination. This specimen was peripheral blood, taken on day 0 of AZD1222 vaccination. All receptors derive from an adult in good health.

The chain has TRBV6-5 and TRBJ1-2, with 7 bases matching TRBD1. The CDR3 sequence is 16 residues long. CDR1 MNHEY and CDR2 SVGAGI come from the germline V gene. V dropped 2 bases and J dropped 8; count of bases not matched to a gene: 14. DNA of the CDR3: TGTGCCAGCAGTTACCAACTGGGACAGCCTATGGGCGGCTACACCTTC. Encoded protein: CASSYQLGQPMGGYTF.

This rearrangement joins TRBV7-8 to TRBJ2-7, with TRBD1 matching 9 bases. The CDR3 is made up of 16 amino acids. The germline CDR1 and CDR2 sequences are SGHVS and FQNEAQ. With V trimmed by 5 bases and J by 6 bases, 14 bases remained unmatched. The CDR3 protein is CASSRPPGQGYSEQYF. The CDR3 nucleotides read TGTGCCAGCAGCAGACCTCCGGGACAGGGTTACAGCGAGCAGTACTTC.

The J gene is TRBJ1-5, the V gene TRBV28, with a tentative D call TRBD1 (5 bases). The germline gives CDR1 MDHEN, CDR2 SYDVKM. V lost 11 bases, J lost 0 bases, and 11 bases lay in between. The CDR3 has 13 amino acids. Here the CDR3 DNA reads TGTGCCTCTGGCAGGGATAGCAATCAGCCCCAGCATTTT. This codes for CASGRDSNQPQHF.

The chain uses TRBV23-1 and TRBJ1-6, with D uncertain. TRBV23-1 is treated as an ORF (open reading frame) with a function not yet certain. V lost 0 bases and J lost 0, with 6 bases in between. CDR3 size: 16 residues. Here the CDR3 reads CASSQSTHSYNSPLHF. The CDR3 DNA reads as TGCGCCAGCAGTCAATCCACCCACTCCTATAATTCACCCCTCCACTTT.

The V and J genes are TRBV5-1 and TRBJ1-2; 7 nucleotides agree with TRBD1. This CDR3 region has 13 residues. Germline lookup yields CDR1 SGHRS and CDR2 YFSETQ. J gave up 6 bases and V 5 bases, and 7 bases lay outside the gene matches. CDR3 sequence (DNA): TGCGCCAGCAGTTCACAGGGGAAAGATGGCTACACCTTC. Its translation: CASSSQGKDGYTF.

CDR3 protein: CASSMEQGGNQPQHF. CDR3 nucleotides: TGTGCCAGTAGTATGGAACAGGGTGGGAATCAGCCCCAGCATTTT. The rearrangement links TRBV19 to TRBJ1-5, with a weak D call TRBD1 (6 bases). There are 15 residues in the CDR3. Germline CDR1 reads LNHDA; CDR2 reads SQIVND (reference sequence). V dropped 3 bases and J dropped 4 bases, with 13 bases sitting between them.

The chain links TRBV5-4 to TRBJ1-6; tentatively, D is TRBD1 (5 bases). V lost 4 bases to trimming and J lost 9 bases, with 11 bases between them. Per the germline V gene, CDR1 is SGHNT and CDR2 is YYREEE (reference sequence). The CDR3 sequence is 13 residues long. The CDR3 protein is CASSTGGGSPLHF. CDR3 nucleotides: TGTGCCAGCAGCACTGGGGGGGGTTCACCCCTCCACTTT. Combining the CDR3 with reference TRBV5-4 and TRBJ1-6 gives the whole variable domain ETGVTQSPTHLIKTRGQQVTLRCSSQSGHNTVSWYQQALGQGPQFIFQYYREEENGRGNFPPRFSGLQFPNYSSELNVNALELDDSALYLCASSTGGGSPLHFGNGTRLTVT.

The V and J genes are TRBV9 and TRBJ1-1, with TRBD1 as a possible D gene (5 bases). The CDR3 contains 16 residues. Per the germline V gene, CDR1 is SGDLS and CDR2 is YYNGEE. V dropped 0 bases and J dropped 2 bases, with 14 bases sitting between them. The CDR3: CASSVGFGAGNTEAFF. CDR3 nucleotide sequence: TGTGCCAGCAGCGTAGGATTTGGGGCGGGCAACACTGAAGCTTTCTTT.

V is TRBV5-8 and J is TRBJ2-7; 7 bases match TRBD2. Germline-derived CDR1 and CDR2 are SGHTS and YDEGEE. This CDR3 is built from 16 residues. With 3 bases clipped from V and 2 bases from J, the junction kept 11 bases outside the gene matches. The CDR3 is CASSYRGDPRTYEQYF. DNA of the CDR3: TGTGCCAGCAGCTATCGGGGGGACCCCAGAACCTACGAGCAGTACTTC.

The chain has TRBV5-4 and TRBJ1-1; no firm D call. Germline loops: CDR1 SGHNT, CDR2 YYREEE (reference sequence). The length of the CDR3 is 12 residues. Trimming removed 1 base from V and 2 bases from J, with 3 bases in between. The DNA of the CDR3 is TGTGCCAGCAGCTTGTATAACACTGAAGCTTTCTTT. Encoded protein: CASSLYNTEAFF.

V usage is TRBV2 and J usage is TRBJ2-1; no reliable D call. Germline-derived CDR1 and CDR2 are SNHLY and FYNNEI. This CDR3 contains 12 residues. V lost 0 bases and J lost 8, with 5 bases in between. The CDR3 protein is CASSEAFDEQFF. CDR3 DNA: TGTGCCAGCAGTGAAGCGTTCGATGAGCAGTTCTTC.

This sequence joins TRBV2 and TRBJ2-5, with 7 bases fitting TRBD1. The CDR3 consists of 15 residues. Germline V gene sequence: CDR1 SNHLY, CDR2 FYNNEI. The V gene end was trimmed by 5 bases and the J gene end by 4 bases; junction bases not matched to a gene: 10. As DNA, the CDR3 is TGTGCCAGCAGTTTTACAGGGGTCCCACTAGAGACCCAGTACTTC. Its protein product is CASSFTGVPLETQYF. Full variable domain (missing parts from reference TRBV2 and TRBJ2-5): EPEVTQTPSHQVTQMGQEVILRCVPISNHLYFYWYRQILGQKVEFLVSFYNNEISEKSEIFDDQFSVERPDGSNFTLKIRSTKLEDSAMYFCASSFTGVPLETQYFGPGTRLLVL.

The V gene is TRBV11-2, the J gene TRBJ2-1; 8 bases are a match to TRBD1. The CDR3 runs 13 residues. V trimming: 1 base; J trimming: 14 bases; junction bases outside the gene matches: 7. The germline V gene encodes CDR1 SGHAT and CDR2 FQNNGV. DNA for the CDR3: TGTGCCAGCAGCTTAGGTGGGACAGGTTTCAAGTTCTTC. Translated, it gives CASSLGGTGFKFF.

This clone occurred a few times. The chain recombines TRBV7-8 with TRBJ1-1; TRBD1 aligns across 9 bases. This CDR3 comprises 15 residues. Germline CDR1 reads SGHVS; CDR2 reads FQNEAQ. V lost 5 bases and J lost 0; bases outside the gene matches: 4. DNA for the CDR3: TGTGCCAGCAGCCGTACAGGGGGCCTGAACACTGAAGCTTTCTTT. As protein: CASSRTGGLNTEAFF.

The chain couples TRBV5-1 to TRBJ2-7; D is ambiguous. V was cut by 0 bases and J by 2 bases, with 9 bases left in between. The CDR3 covers 14 residues. The germline gives CDR1 SGHRS, CDR2 YFSETQ. CDR3 residues: CASSLAVRTYEQYF. CDR3 in DNA: TGCGCCAGCAGCTTGGCCGTCAGAACCTACGAGCAGTACTTC.